This TCR beta chain was retrieved from a study of T cells in Graves' hyperthyroidism and ophthalmopathy. General study findings and limits: Appearing also in blood were most of the thyroid clonotypes expanded above 0.001. Classification by a 13 V-J model distinguished ophthalmopathy from stable hyperthyroidism.

TCR beta CDR3 sequences were amplified from RNA transcripts. The primer set for the first-round RT-PCR of the TCR CDR3 was HTBI. TCRdb processed the multiplex PCR reads anew with MiXCR; each CDR3 protein has one entry. The sample has 650,000 to 850,000 distinct CDR3 sequences, roughly a sixth seen once. The CDR3 has 17 amino acids. The trim removed 3 bases at V and 3 bases at J, leaving 12 bases unmatched. The germline CDR1 and CDR2 sequences are SGHVS and FQNEAQ. On this clonotype: Its antigen is as yet unknown.

Lactation, pregnancy, other autoimmune disease or uncontrolled infection excluded patients. Diagnoses were made from clinical symptoms, serum measures (thyroxine and TRAb), thyroid ultrasound and orbital computed tomography. The chain uses TRBV7-8 and TRBJ1-1; 8 bases are a match to TRBD1. Source material: blood. The source of this sequence is a woman aged 45-65 years with Graves' hyperthyroidism that later progressed to Graves' ophthalmopathy. The CDR3 nucleotides are TGTGCCAGCAGCTTGGTCGGGACAGGTCCCGGGCACACTGAAGCTTTCTTT. Its protein product is CASSLVGTGPGHTEAFF.